This TCR beta chain was observed in a study of T-cell reconstitution after alpha-beta-depleted transplantation in children. Findings of the study overall: T-cell counts and diversity at one year post-transplant came mainly from newly produced T cells. Several patients had high TCRbeta diversity at day 60; it came from surviving recipient T cells and thymic progenitors. Expanded graft clones, several hundred of them, were reportedly the source of alpha-beta T cells about two months after transplant.

This clonotype appeared a few times. Its antigen is as yet unknown. Between the trimmed V and J ends, which lost 4 bases and 1 base, there was a span of 11 bases. There are 14 residues in the CDR3. Germline V gives CDR1 MNHEY, CDR2 SVGAGI. A TCRbeta library incorporating unique molecular identifiers was prepared. TCRdb re-called the PCR reads through MiXCR, storing one row per CDR3 protein. The repertoire consists of about 58,000 distinct CDR3 sequences, with 40% to 55% occurring once and the leading ten covering nearly 98%. The specimen comprised PBMCs, mostly from graft donor cells, sampled 360 days after TCRalphabeta/CD19-depleted stem cell transplant. The receptor was derived from a male patient aged 10 to 17 who had a stem cell transplant for acute lymphoblastic leukemia, so the T cells may come from the graft donor. This chain uses TRBV6-5 with TRBJ2-7; unclear D gene. The CDR3: CASSFNGPSYEQYF. CDR3 in DNA: TGTGCCAGCAGTTTCAACGGACCATCCTACGAGCAGTACTTC.